This T cell receptor beta chain came from a study of Graves' ophthalmopathy and Graves' hyperthyroidism. Using RNA transcripts, the TCR beta CDR3 regions were amplified. First-round RT-PCR used HTBI primers; second-round multiplex PCR followed. TCRdb re-called the multiplex PCR reads through MiXCR, storing one row per CDR3 protein. The sample carries about 550,000 distinct CDR3 sequences, 35% to 45% recorded once. Findings and caveats of the study: The majority of expanded thyroid clonotypes above 0.001 frequency also occurred in blood. Classification of ophthalmopathy versus stable hyperthyroidism by a 13-signature model yielded around 88% sensitivity and about 81% specificity.

The table lists this clonotype with a few counts. Its specificity is not known. Exclusion applied to patients with other autoimmune diseases, uncontrolled infections, pregnancy or lactation. Diagnosis relied on clinical symptoms, serum thyroxine, TRAb, thyroid ultrasound and orbital computed tomography. Germline assignment: CDR1 LGHDT and CDR2 YNNKEL (reference sequence). The CDR3 runs to 16 residues. The germline V and J ends were trimmed by 0 bases and 5 bases, with 16 bases remaining between them. Sequencing input: peripheral blood or thyroid tissue (not recorded which). The origin of this receptor is an adult man with Graves' hyperthyroidism. The chain has TRBV3-1 and TRBJ2-5, with TRBD1 as a possible D gene (6 bases). In DNA, the CDR3 is TGTGCCAGCAGCCAAGATGGTACGCCCAGGGGTGAGACCCAGTACTTC. Translation: CASSQDGTPRGETQYF.